This is a list of T cell receptor beta chains from one sample in a study of cytomegalovirus exposure and HLA in healthy donors. Clones were sequenced by immunoSEQ multiplex PCR, and TCRdb holds only the in-frame ones, with some missing. The sample lists about 120,000 clones; approximately 74% were seen once. The sample consisted of PBMCs. These receptors came from a man aged 40-49 years in good health and CMV-seropositive. Each CDR3 is given with its conserved first and last residue. The D gene is left open where the match is weak. Rows give clone size only sometimes, using once, few, many, or a class for an expanded clone.

d_call cdr3_length j_call v_call clone_size cdr3_aa cdr3_nt
TRBD1 15 TRBJ2-2 TRBV7-9 few CASRGDRVETGELFF TGTGCCAGCAGGGGCGACAGGGTGGAAACCGGGGAGCTGTTTTTT
- 17 TRBJ2-6 TRBV5-8 - CASSLSTVFGGANVLTF TGTGCCAGCAGCTTGTCGACTGTTTTTGGTGGGGCCAACGTCCTGACTTTC
- 16 TRBJ2-2 TRBV7-2 - CASSLPIFSLPGELFF TGTGCCAGCAGCCTCCCCATATTTAGCCTGCCCGGGGAGCTGTTTTTT
TRBD1 19 TRBJ1-4 TRBV4-2 - CASSQDVTGGMGTNEKLFF TGTGCCAGCAGCCAAGACGTAACAGGGGGAATGGGAACTAATGAAAAACTGTTTTTT
- 13 TRBJ2-7 TRBV2 - CASTRQVWYEQYF TGTGCCAGCACCAGACAGGTGTGGTACGAGCAGTACTTC
TRBD1 12 TRBJ2-7 TRBV6-5 - CASRDRGYEQYF TGTGCCAGCAGGGACAGGGGCTACGAGCAGTACTTC
- 12 TRBJ2-7 TRBV30 once CAWSVLGYEQYF TGTGCCTGGAGTGTACTTGGTTACGAGCAGTACTTC
- 15 TRBJ2-5 TRBV14 - CASSPYQGQGETQYF TGTGCCAGCAGCCCATATCAGGGGCAAGGAGAGACCCAGTACTTC
TRBD2 12 TRBJ2-7 TRBV6-6 - CASKPAGNEQYF TGTGCCAGCAAGCCAGCGGGAAACGAGCAGTACTTC
TRBD2 16 TRBJ2-1 TRBV5-1 - CASSWTGTSEYNEQFF TGCGCCAGCAGCTGGACCGGGACTAGCGAATACAATGAGCAGTTCTTC
- 16 TRBJ2-3 TRBV28 - CASSPGHPGPTDTQYF TGTGCCAGCAGCCCCGGTCATCCAGGGCCCACAGATACGCAGTATTTT
TRBD2 14 TRBJ2-1 TRBV6-6 - CASSRLAGYNEQFF TGTGCCAGCAGTCGGCTAGCGGGATACAATGAGCAGTTCTTC
TRBD2 14 TRBJ2-1 TRBV9 - CASSSGTSGNEQFF TGTGCCAGCAGCAGCGGGACTAGCGGGAATGAGCAGTTCTTC
TRBD1 14 TRBJ1-1 TRBV18 few CASSQTGVGTEAFF TGTGCCAGCTCGCAGACAGGGGTGGGCACTGAAGCTTTCTTT
- 16 TRBJ2-1 TRBV7-9 - CASSPRDRMLNNEQFF TGTGCCAGCAGCCCCCGAGACAGAATGCTGAACAATGAGCAGTTCTTC
- 17 TRBJ2-5 TRBV11-3 few CASSLSQGNRGLETQYF TGTGCCAGCAGCTTATCCCAGGGGAATCGGGGCCTAGAGACCCAGTACTTC
TRBD2 17 TRBJ2-1 TRBV28 - CASSFSLGGVRPNEQFF TGTGCCAGCAGCTTCTCCCTTGGGGGGGTCAGGCCCAATGAGCAGTTCTTC
TRBD2 16 TRBJ2-1 TRBV5-1 - CASSLVASGPRDEQFF TGCGCCAGCAGCTTGGTGGCTAGCGGCCCCAGGGATGAGCAGTTCTTC
TRBD1 15 TRBJ2-2 TRBV5-1 - CASSWTGGDTGELFF TGCGCCAGCAGCTGGACAGGGGGGGACACCGGGGAGCTGTTTTTT
TRBD1 13 TRBJ2-7 TRBV29-1 once CSGTGGSSYEQYF TGCAGCGGGACAGGGGGGTCCTCCTACGAGCAGTACTTC
- 14 TRBJ2-5 TRBV27 - CASSPGTRQETQYF TGTGCCAGCAGTCCGGGGACAAGACAAGAGACCCAGTACTTC
TRBD2 16 TRBJ2-2 TRBV13 few CASSLASGGNPGELFF TGTGCCAGCAGCTTAGCTAGCGGGGGAAATCCCGGGGAGCTGTTTTTT
- 16 TRBJ2-7 TRBV4-1 few CASSGGGGFSSYEQYF TGCGCCAGCAGCGGGGGGGGCGGCTTCAGCTCCTACGAGCAGTACTTC
- 13 TRBJ2-3 TRBV28 - CASLKQGPDTQYF TGTGCCAGCCTGAAACAGGGACCAGATACGCAGTATTTT
TRBD2 15 TRBJ2-7 TRBV5-6 - CASSYQREASYEQYF TGTGCCAGCAGCTACCAGCGGGAGGCATCCTACGAGCAGTACTTC
- 14 TRBJ1-1 TRBV5-1 - CASSLKGQLTEAFF TGCGCCAGCAGCTTGAAAGGACAGCTCACTGAAGCTTTCTTT
- 15 TRBJ1-4 TRBV1 once CTSSCHRDSNEKLFF TGCACCAGCAGCTGCCACCGGGACAGCAATGAAAAACTGTTTTTT
TRBD1 16 TRBJ1-2 TRBV5-1 - CASSPGAGGVNYGYTF TGCGCCAGCAGCCCGGGAGCAGGGGGCGTTAACTATGGCTACACCTTC
- 15 TRBJ2-1 TRBV5-1 - CASSLASITGGEQFF TGCGCCAGCAGCTTGGCCTCAATAACCGGAGGGGAGCAGTTCTTC
TRBD1 12 TRBJ1-1 TRBV29-1 - CSVQGADAEAFF TGCAGCGTACAGGGGGCGGACGCTGAAGCTTTCTTT
- 12 TRBJ1-1 TRBV10-3 - CATQQGTTEAFF TGTGCCACCCAACAGGGAACGACTGAAGCTTTCTTT
- 14 TRBJ1-1 TRBV5-1 once CASSLGVVNTEAFF TGCGCCAGCAGCTTAGGGGTTGTGAACACTGAAGCTTTCTTT
- 16 TRBJ2-7 TRBV15 few CATSRASLGLRYEQYF TGTGCCACCAGCAGAGCATCACTAGGATTAAGGTACGAGCAGTACTTC
- 14 TRBJ1-2 TRBV7-2 - CASSLDGGAKGYTF TGTGCCAGCAGCTTAGATGGGGGGGCTAAAGGCTACACCTTC
TRBD2 15 TRBJ2-7 TRBV6-5 - CASSRVSGGDYEQYF TGTGCCAGCAGTCGGGTTAGCGGGGGCGACTACGAGCAGTACTTC
TRBD1 15 TRBJ1-3 TRBV28 - CASRVGTGNGNTIYF TGTGCCAGCAGAGTGGGGACAGGGAATGGAAACACCATATATTTT
- 14 TRBJ1-1 TRBV14 - CASSHRGPNTEAFF TGTGCCAGCAGCCACAGAGGTCCCAACACTGAAGCTTTCTTT
- 13 TRBJ2-1 TRBV15 - CATSRRLGDEQFF TGTGCCACCAGCAGAAGACTAGGCGATGAGCAGTTCTTC
- 13 TRBJ2-5 TRBV5-1 - CASSWKGEETQYF TGCGCCAGCAGCTGGAAGGGGGAAGAGACCCAGTACTTC
TRBD1 15 TRBJ2-1 TRBV9 - CASSPRDRGNYEQFF TGTGCCAGCAGCCCCCGGGACAGGGGGAACTATGAGCAGTTCTTC
- 13 TRBJ2-7 TRBV4-1 once CASSQGRTYEQYF TGCGCCAGCAGCCAAGGCAGAACCTACGAGCAGTACTTC
- 16 TRBJ2-6 TRBV19 - CASRGRSISGANVLTF TGTGCCAGTAGGGGCAGGTCCATTTCTGGGGCCAACGTCCTGACTTTC
- 14 TRBJ2-5 TRBV28 - CASSLWTKGETQYF TGTGCCAGCAGTCTCTGGACAAAGGGGGAGACCCAGTACTTC
TRBD1 13 TRBJ1-5 TRBV27 once CASSNRGDQPQHF TGTGCCAGCAGTAACAGGGGCGATCAGCCCCAGCATTTT
- 15 TRBJ2-5 TRBV28 - CASRTLRRGQETQYF TGTGCCAGCAGAACCCTGAGGAGGGGCCAAGAGACCCAGTACTTC